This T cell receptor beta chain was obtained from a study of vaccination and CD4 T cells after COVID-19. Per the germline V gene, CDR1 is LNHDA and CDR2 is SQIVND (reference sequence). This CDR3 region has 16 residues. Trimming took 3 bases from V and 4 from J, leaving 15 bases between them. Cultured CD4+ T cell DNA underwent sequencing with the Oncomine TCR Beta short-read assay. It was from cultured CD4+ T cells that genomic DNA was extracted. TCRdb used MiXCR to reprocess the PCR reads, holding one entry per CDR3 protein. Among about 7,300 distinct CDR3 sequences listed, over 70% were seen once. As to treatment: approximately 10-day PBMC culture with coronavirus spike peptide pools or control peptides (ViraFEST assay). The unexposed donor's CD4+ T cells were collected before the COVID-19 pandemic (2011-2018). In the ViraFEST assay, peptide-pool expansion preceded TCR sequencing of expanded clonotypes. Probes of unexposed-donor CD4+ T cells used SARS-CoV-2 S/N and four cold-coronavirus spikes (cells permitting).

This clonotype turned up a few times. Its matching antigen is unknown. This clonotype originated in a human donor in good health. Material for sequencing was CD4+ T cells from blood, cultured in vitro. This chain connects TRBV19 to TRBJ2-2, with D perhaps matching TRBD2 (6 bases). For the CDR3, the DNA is TGTGCCAGTAGTATCTCCTCCTCTAGCGCCACCGGGGAGCTGTTTTTT. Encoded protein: CASSISSSSATGELFF.